A single sample is the source of the 5 T cell receptor beta chains below, sequenced in a study of cytotoxic CD8 clonotypes in ibrutinib-treated CLL. Profiled with immunoSEQ multiplex PCR; TCRdb holds only in-frame clones, not every one. The sample consists of fewer than 25,000 clones, roughly four fifths of them appearing once. This specimen was PBMCs, taken before ibrutinib treatment. The receptors shown here come from a human donor with chronic lymphocytic leukemia.

This clone was found once. The rearrangement links TRBV19 to TRBJ1-1, with TRBD1 identical over 7 bases. This CDR3 is 16 amino acids long. The germline gives CDR1 LNHDA, CDR2 SQIVND (reference sequence). Trimming took 3 bases from V and 0 from J; bases not matched to a gene: 7. The CDR3 loop reads CASSIITGAMNTEAFF. CDR3 bases: TGTGCCAGTAGTATTATAACAGGGGCCATGAACACTGAAGCTTTCTTT.

CDR3 loop: CASSLAAANYGYTF. The CDR3 nucleotides read TGTGCCAGCAGCTTGGCCGCAGCGAACTATGGCTACACCTTC. V gene TRBV5-4 combines with J gene TRBJ1-2, with D unclear. CDR3 length: 14 residues. CDR1 and CDR2 (germline): SGHNT, YYREEE (reference sequence). Trimming pared 0 bases from V and 2 bases from J, leaving 8 bases between.

The chain is built from TRBV6-5 and TRBJ1-4; TRBD1 matches 8 bases. V shed 7 bases, J shed 9 bases, and the junction held 10 bases outside the gene matches. The CDR3 has 14 amino acids. CDR1 and CDR2 (germline): MNHEY, SVGAGI. The CDR3 spells CASNSTRGQQKLFF. The CDR3 region has the DNA TGTGCCAGCAACTCGACCAGGGGGCAACAAAAACTGTTTTTT.

The chain combines TRBV11-2 with TRBJ1-1, with 7 bases fitting TRBD1. The CDR3 runs to 14 residues. Germline trimming cut 3 bases from V and 10 bases from J; bases unmatched to any gene: 11. Germline assignment: CDR1 SGHAT and CDR2 FQNNGV. CDR3 amino acids: CASSFGGGGRGAFF. The CDR3 DNA reads TGTGCCAGCAGCTTTGGAGGGGGCGGAAGGGGAGCTTTCTTT. The full variable domain, with the rest looked up from reference TRBV11-2 and TRBJ1-1, is EAGVAQSPRYKIIEKRQSVAFWCNPISGHATLYWYQQILGQGPKLLIQFQNNGVVDDSQLPKDRFSAERLKGVDSTLKIQPAKLEDSAVYLCASSFGGGGRGAFFGQGTRLTVV.

This clone was seen only once. Its ends do not fully match the called genes, so a read error is possible. The rearrangement joins TRBV7-7 to TRBJ2-5; TRBD1 matches 11 bases. The length of the CDR3 is 14 residues. The germline V gene has CDR1 SSHAT and CDR2 FNYEAQ (reference sequence). The CDR3 DNA follows: TGTGCTAGCAGCCGGACAGGGGGCGGGGAGACCCAGTACTTC. Protein product: CASSRTGGGETQYF.